This TCR beta chain is drawn from a study of blood T cell repertoires in COVID-19. On the study more broadly: Italy, Spain and the United States were the sources of the convalescent and acute COVID-19 samples. Sample material is recorded as cDNA or gDNA derived from T cells, B-cell-depleted T cells, or PBMCs.

V was pared by 3 bases and J by 5 bases, with 10 bases between. The V gene's germline CDR1 is WSHSY and CDR2 SAAADI. CDR3 size: 13 residues. This clone was seen more than once but under ten times. Original processing notes: Estimation of nucleated cell counts was performed using reference gene primer amplification. Libraries were prepared by immunoSEQ multiplex PCR; TCRdb keeps only in-frame clonotypes and omits some of them. D and trimming were read from the DNA, whereas the V and J calls and clone size are those reported in that table. The data contain approximately 200,000 clones, around 86% of them seen just once; the ten biggest clones take up almost 4.5%.

The TCR originated in a man aged 45-65 years with acute or convalescent COVID-19. The specimen was peripheral blood. The rearrangement links TRBV10-2 to TRBJ1-2, with a weak D call TRBD1 (5 bases). For the CDR3, the DNA is TGCGCCAGCAGTGACCAGGGAGGGTATGGCTACACCTTC. Translated: CASSDQGGYGYTF.